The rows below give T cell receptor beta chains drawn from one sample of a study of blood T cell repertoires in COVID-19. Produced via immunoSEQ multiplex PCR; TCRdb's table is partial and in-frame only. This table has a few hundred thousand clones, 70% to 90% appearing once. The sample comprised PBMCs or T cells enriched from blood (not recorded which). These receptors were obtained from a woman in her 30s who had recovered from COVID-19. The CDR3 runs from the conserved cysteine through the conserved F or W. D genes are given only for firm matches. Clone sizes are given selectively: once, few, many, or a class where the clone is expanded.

cdr3_nt: TGTGCCAGTAGTATTCGGACAGGGGTTATCTATGGCTACACCTTC
cdr3_aa: CASSIRTGVIYGYTF
clone_size: .
j_call: TRBJ1-2
d_call: TRBD1
v_call: TRBV19

cdr3_nt: TGCAGCGTTGATACCCCTGGGGGCGGAGAGACCCAGTACTTC
cdr3_aa: CSVDTPGGGETQYF
clone_size: .
j_call: TRBJ2-5
d_call: .
v_call: TRBV29-1

cdr3_nt: TGTGCCAGCAGCATGGGGGTGGCGGGAGCGATCCACAATGAGCAGTTCTTC
cdr3_aa: CASSMGVAGAIHNEQFF
clone_size: .
j_call: TRBJ2-1
d_call: TRBD2
v_call: TRBV7-9

cdr3_nt: TGTGCCAGCAATGGGGGACATTATCGAGTCACAGATACGCAGTATTTT
cdr3_aa: CASNGGHYRVTDTQYF
clone_size: .
j_call: TRBJ2-3
d_call: .
v_call: TRBV2

cdr3_nt: TGTGCCAGCAGAGGGACAGGGGAAGGAGAGACCCAGTACTTC
cdr3_aa: CASRGTGEGETQYF
clone_size: .
j_call: TRBJ2-5
d_call: TRBD1
v_call: TRBV6-5

cdr3_nt: TGTGCCAGCAGTTTGATGGGGGGTGAGCAGTTCTTC
cdr3_aa: CASSLMGGEQFF
clone_size: few
j_call: TRBJ2-1
d_call: .
v_call: TRBV12-3/TRBV12-4

cdr3_nt: TGTGCCAGCAGTTTAAGAAGGGGGCAAAATCAGCCCCAGCATTTT
cdr3_aa: CASSLRRGQNQPQHF
clone_size: .
j_call: TRBJ1-5
d_call: TRBD1
v_call: TRBV27

cdr3_nt: TGTGCCATCAGTGATAGGACTACCAACTCCTACGAGCAGTACTTC
cdr3_aa: CAISDRTTNSYEQYF
clone_size: .
j_call: TRBJ2-7
d_call: .
v_call: TRBV10-3

cdr3_nt: TGTGCCACCAGCAGAGTTCAGGTGCAGGGACAGGGGCAGTTCTTC
cdr3_aa: CATSRVQVQGQGQFF
clone_size: .
j_call: TRBJ2-1
d_call: TRBD1
v_call: TRBV15

cdr3_nt: TGTGCCTGGAGTGTTTTAGTCACAGATACGCAGTATTTT
cdr3_aa: CAWSVLVTDTQYF
clone_size: .
j_call: TRBJ2-3
d_call: .
v_call: TRBV30

cdr3_nt: TGTGCCACCAGCAGAGATAGGGCGACAGGGGTTTCTGGGGCCAACGTCCTGACTTTC
cdr3_aa: CATSRDRATGVSGANVLTF
clone_size: few
j_call: TRBJ2-6
d_call: TRBD1
v_call: TRBV15

cdr3_nt: TGTGCCAGCAGCCGACCTGGGGGGGAGGTAGGCAATCAGCCCCAGCATTTT
cdr3_aa: CASSRPGGEVGNQPQHF
clone_size: .
j_call: TRBJ1-5
d_call: .
v_call: TRBV7-9

cdr3_nt: TGTGCCAGCAGCTTAACCCCCGGACTAGCGGGGCAAGAGACCCAGTACTTC
cdr3_aa: CASSLTPGLAGQETQYF
clone_size: .
j_call: TRBJ2-5
d_call: TRBD2
v_call: TRBV7-8

cdr3_nt: TGTGCCAGCAGTTTTCCCGCCAGGAACACTGAAGCTTTCTTT
cdr3_aa: CASSFPARNTEAFF
clone_size: .
j_call: TRBJ1-1
d_call: .
v_call: TRBV28

cdr3_nt: TGTGCCAGCAGCTTCCGGGATACGACGGGCGGACAGCCCCAGCATTTT
cdr3_aa: CASSFRDTTGGQPQHF
clone_size: .
j_call: TRBJ1-5
d_call: .
v_call: TRBV5-5

cdr3_nt: TGCGCCAGCGGGGACAGGGGCCCGGATGGCTACACCTTC
cdr3_aa: CASGDRGPDGYTF
clone_size: .
j_call: TRBJ1-2
d_call: TRBD1
v_call: TRBV5-1

cdr3_nt: TGTGCCAGCAGGGCGGGCGCAGGGGATTTGGGCGAGCAGTACTTC
cdr3_aa: CASRAGAGDLGEQYF
clone_size: .
j_call: TRBJ2-7
d_call: .
v_call: TRBV28

cdr3_nt: TGTGCCAGCAGCTTAGAAGGGACAGGGACCTACGAGCAGTACTTC
cdr3_aa: CASSLEGTGTYEQYF
clone_size: once
j_call: TRBJ2-7
d_call: TRBD1
v_call: TRBV7-2

cdr3_nt: TGCGCCAGCAGCCCGGACAGGGGCCCGGGAAACACCATATATTTT
cdr3_aa: CASSPDRGPGNTIYF
clone_size: .
j_call: TRBJ1-3
d_call: TRBD1
v_call: TRBV5-1

cdr3_nt: TGCGCCAGCAGCCAAGATCATCCAGCAGCGTACAATGAGCAGTTCTTC
cdr3_aa: CASSQDHPAAYNEQFF
clone_size: once
j_call: TRBJ2-1
d_call: .
v_call: TRBV4-1

cdr3_nt: TGTGCCAGCAGGACATGGGTGAGCACAGATACGCAGTATTTT
cdr3_aa: CASRTWVSTDTQYF
clone_size: .
j_call: TRBJ2-3
d_call: .
v_call: TRBV6-5

cdr3_nt: TGTGCCAGCACCCGTGACAGTGAAGCTTTCTTT
cdr3_aa: CASTRDSEAFF
clone_size: .
j_call: TRBJ1-1
d_call: .
v_call: TRBV11-2

cdr3_nt: TGTGCCAGCAGTCCTCGATCGGGCTCCTACGAGCAGTACTTC
cdr3_aa: CASSPRSGSYEQYF
clone_size: .
j_call: TRBJ2-7
d_call: .
v_call: TRBV27

cdr3_nt: TGTGCCAGCAGGGCTCGGACAGGGGGTGGACCACCCCTCCACTTT
cdr3_aa: CASRARTGGGPPLHF
clone_size: .
j_call: TRBJ1-6
d_call: TRBD1
v_call: TRBV6-6

cdr3_nt: TGTGCCAGCAGTTTAGTTGCGGGTCGCTATGGCTACACCTTC
cdr3_aa: CASSLVAGRYGYTF
clone_size: .
j_call: TRBJ1-2
d_call: .
v_call: TRBV28

cdr3_nt: TGTGCCAGCAGCTTGGCCGAGGGGGCGACGCAGTATTTT
cdr3_aa: CASSLAEGATQYF
clone_size: .
j_call: TRBJ2-3
d_call: TRBD1
v_call: TRBV5-6

cdr3_nt: TGCGCCAGCAGCCAAGATCGGGTAGCGACATACAATGAGCAGTTCTTC
cdr3_aa: CASSQDRVATYNEQFF
clone_size: .
j_call: TRBJ2-1
d_call: .
v_call: TRBV4-1

cdr3_nt: TGTGCCAGCAGTACAGGGCGGAACACTGAAGCTTTCTTT
cdr3_aa: CASSTGRNTEAFF
clone_size: .
j_call: TRBJ1-1
d_call: .
v_call: TRBV2

cdr3_nt: TGTGCCAGCAGTTTACCCCAGGGAACAAGGCAGCCCCAGCATTTT
cdr3_aa: CASSLPQGTRQPQHF
clone_size: .
j_call: TRBJ1-5
d_call: .
v_call: TRBV28

cdr3_nt: TGTGCCAGCAGCTTAGCGGGTTCAGGGATCGGGAACACTGAAGCTTTCTTT
cdr3_aa: CASSLAGSGIGNTEAFF
clone_size: .
j_call: TRBJ1-1
d_call: .
v_call: TRBV7-9

cdr3_nt: TGTGCCAGCAGCTTCGGGGGCGGGGCAGGGGGCTACGAGCAGTACTTC
cdr3_aa: CASSFGGGAGGYEQYF
clone_size: .
j_call: TRBJ2-7
d_call: .
v_call: TRBV13

cdr3_nt: TGTGCCAGCAGTTTTCAATGGGGGCATATCTATGGCTACACCTTC
cdr3_aa: CASSFQWGHIYGYTF
clone_size: once
j_call: TRBJ1-2
d_call: .
v_call: TRBV27

cdr3_nt: TGTGCCAGTAAGAATCGGAGACAGGGAAACTACGAGCAGTACTTC
cdr3_aa: CASKNRRQGNYEQYF
clone_size: .
j_call: TRBJ2-7
d_call: TRBD1
v_call: TRBV19

cdr3_nt: TGTGCCAGCAGTGGAGGGCGGTCGGGAGCTTTCTTT
cdr3_aa: CASSGGRSGAFF
clone_size: .
j_call: TRBJ1-1
d_call: .
v_call: TRBV2

cdr3_nt: TGTGCCAGCAGTTCCCCGGGATTTGGCCCTAGATTTAACTATGGCTACACCTTC
cdr3_aa: CASSSPGFGPRFNYGYTF
clone_size: .
j_call: TRBJ1-2
d_call: .
v_call: TRBV28

cdr3_nt: TGTGCCAGCAGCGGAAGGACTAGCGGGAGGTCCCTCCGCCATGAGCAGTTCTTC
cdr3_aa: CASSGRTSGRSLRHEQFF
clone_size: .
j_call: TRBJ2-1
d_call: TRBD2
v_call: TRBV5-4